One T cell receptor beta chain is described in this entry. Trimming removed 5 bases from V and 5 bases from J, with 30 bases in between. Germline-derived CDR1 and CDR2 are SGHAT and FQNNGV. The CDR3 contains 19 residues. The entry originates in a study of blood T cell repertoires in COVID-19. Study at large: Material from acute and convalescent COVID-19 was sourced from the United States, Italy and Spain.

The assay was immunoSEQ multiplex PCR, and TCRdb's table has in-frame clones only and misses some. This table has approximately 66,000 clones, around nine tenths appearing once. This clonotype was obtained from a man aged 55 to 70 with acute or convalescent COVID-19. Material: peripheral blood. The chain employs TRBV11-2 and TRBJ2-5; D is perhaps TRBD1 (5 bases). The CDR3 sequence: CASSQRGFLAGWYRETQYF. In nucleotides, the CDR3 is TGTGCCAGCAGCCAAAGGGGTTTTCTGGCAGGGTGGTATCGGGAGACCCAGTACTTC.